This note documents a single T cell receptor (beta chain) sequence. The clone's antigen remains unknown. Within one base of it there is no much larger clone, and no base qualities were kept. This entry comes from a study of blood T cell repertoires in COVID-19 (dated by TCRdb to about 2020). The study in broad terms: Samples covering the acute and convalescent phases of COVID-19 were provided by collaborators in the United States, Italy and Spain. The material from the prospective study consisted of cDNA or gDNA derived from T cells, B-cell-depleted T cells, or PBMCs. The dataset comprised deeply sampled blood TCRbeta repertoires from subjects exposed to, actively infected with, or recovered from COVID-19. A freely available public database, intended as a resource for researchers studying the immune response to SARS-CoV-2, is where the repertoires were released. The samples were drawn from the first 160 participants of the ongoing ImmuneRACE study and from under 1,500 subjects provided by 6 global collaborators. Sample metadata almost always included a de-identified subject ID, COVID-19 status, age in years and sex. Where available, HLA class I and class II types were obtained from metadata supplied by the sample provider rather than from assay-based typing. Study-wide conclusions, independent of this receptor: How much clinical and demographic metadata was included differed by source and by participant, and the metadata was provided uncurated.

From the cysteine through the phenylalanine, the CDR3 covers 15 amino acids. Left in the record is the CDR3 DNA by itself, 45 bases read in frame from the first base. The CDR1 and CDR2 encoded by the germline V gene are SNHLY and FYNNEI. Trimming takes 7 bases from V and 8 bases from J, and the germline ends sit 21 bases apart. TCRbeta CDR3 regions were amplified from genomic DNA by means of the immunoSEQ Assay, a bias-controlled multiplex PCR. Per the original workflow: Within the assay, amplification of reference gene primers was used to estimate how many nucleated cells each sample contained. To quantify the absolute abundance of each unique TCRbeta CDR3 rearrangement, sequence reads were collapsed and filtered. For each sample, productive Simpson clonality was calculated as the square root of Simpson's diversity index over productive rearrangements. TCRdb provides this immuneACCESS table in a form limited to in-frame rearrangements. Some clones are lacking; in checked studies, under half of them reflect an unresolved V gene, and why the rest are absent is not known. The V and J calls and clone size are taken from that table; D and trimming were inferred from the DNA. The sample table holds hundreds of thousands of clones, of which around 88% were seen once. Around 2% of the sample rests with the top ten.

Enrolling through a virtual design, the prospective study's participants ranged in age from about 18 to 89 years and lived across 24 United States geographic areas. In the prospective study, participants were assigned to cohorts based on the clinical history participants reported in a screening survey and a study questionnaire. Recovered participants in ImmuneRACE Cohort 3 were defined by two consecutive negative NP/OP PCR tests, clearance by a healthcare professional, or resolution of symptoms. Mobile phlebotomists in the prospective study collected whole blood, serum and a nasopharyngeal or oropharyngeal swab from every participant. Participants in the prospective study had the option to provide additional blood draws and questionnaires over a roughly 2-month period. Prospective study blood samples were shipped either frozen or at room temperature before DNA extraction.

The chain employs TRBV2 and TRBJ2-1; a weak D assignment points to TRBD2 (6 bases agree). This receptor was obtained from a woman between 50 and 59 years old who had recovered from COVID-19. The sequenced sample consisted of PBMCs or T cells enriched from blood (not recorded which). The CDR3 loop reads CASNEGTGPPHEQFF. The DNA is TGTGCCAGCAATGAGGGGACTGGACCCCCCCATGAGCAGTTCTTC. The variable domain in full, with residues beyond the CDR3 obtained from the reference TRBV2 and TRBJ2-1 genes, is EPEVTQTPSHQVTQMGQEVILRCVPISNHLYFYWYRQILGQKVEFLVSFYNNEISEKSEIFDDQFSVERPDGSNFTLKIRSTKLEDSAMYFCASNEGTGPPHEQFFGPGTRLTVL.